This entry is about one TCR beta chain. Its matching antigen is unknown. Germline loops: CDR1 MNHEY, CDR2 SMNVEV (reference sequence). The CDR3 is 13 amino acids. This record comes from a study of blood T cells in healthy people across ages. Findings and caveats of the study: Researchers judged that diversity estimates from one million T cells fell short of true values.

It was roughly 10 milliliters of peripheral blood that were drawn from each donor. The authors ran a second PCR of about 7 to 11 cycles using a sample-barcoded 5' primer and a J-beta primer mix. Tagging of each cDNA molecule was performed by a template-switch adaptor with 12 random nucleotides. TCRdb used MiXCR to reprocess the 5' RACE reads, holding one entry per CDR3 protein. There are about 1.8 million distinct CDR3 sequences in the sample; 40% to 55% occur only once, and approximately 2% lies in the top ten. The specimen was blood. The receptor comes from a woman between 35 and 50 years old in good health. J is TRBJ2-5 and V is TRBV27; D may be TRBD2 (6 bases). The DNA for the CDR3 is TGTGTCAACGGGGACTCGGGGCAAGAGACCCAGTACTTC. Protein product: CVNGDSGQETQYF.